The entry below describes one T cell receptor beta chain. Sequencing of TCR-alpha and TCR-beta chains was unpaired. Using immunoSEQ multiplex PCR, the repertoire was profiled, and TCRdb retains in-frame clones only, with some absent. The sample yields tens of thousands of clones, approximately 91% seen once. The record originates from a study of T cells in tuberculosis. Points from the study as a whole: Low-affinity CD1B-GMM tetramer-binding T cells may have been missed.

Per the germline V gene, CDR1 is KGHSH and CDR2 is LQKENI. Germline trimming cut 3 bases from V and 0 bases from J; bases unmatched to any gene: 2. The CDR3 loop spans 15 amino acids. Cells were sorted from thawed PBMC rested overnight and stained with GMM-loaded CD1B tetramer, viability dye and anti-CD3. CD1B tetramers were loaded with Rhodococcus equi-derived C32 glucose monomycolate. Approximately 91,000 tetramer-negative cells were sorted from each donor. V gene TRBV18 combines with J gene TRBJ1-3; 7 nucleotides match TRBD1. Sample: CD1b-GMM tetramer-negative cells sorted from PBMCs. The sequence was obtained from an adult woman with latent tuberculosis. The CDR3 is CASSPGQISGNTIYF. CDR3 sequence (DNA): TGTGCCAGCTCACCGGGACAGATCTCTGGAAACACCATATATTTT.